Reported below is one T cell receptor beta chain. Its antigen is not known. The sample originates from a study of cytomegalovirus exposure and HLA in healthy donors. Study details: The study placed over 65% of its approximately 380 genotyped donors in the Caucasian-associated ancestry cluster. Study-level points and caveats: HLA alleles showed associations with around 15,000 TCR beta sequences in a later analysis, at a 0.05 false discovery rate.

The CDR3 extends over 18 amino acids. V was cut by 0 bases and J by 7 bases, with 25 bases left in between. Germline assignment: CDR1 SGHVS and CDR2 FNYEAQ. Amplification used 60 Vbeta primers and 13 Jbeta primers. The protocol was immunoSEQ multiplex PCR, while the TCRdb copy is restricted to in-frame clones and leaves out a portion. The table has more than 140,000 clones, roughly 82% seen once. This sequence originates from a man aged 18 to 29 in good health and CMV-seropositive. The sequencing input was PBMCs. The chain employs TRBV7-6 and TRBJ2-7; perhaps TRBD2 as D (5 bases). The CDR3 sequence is CASSLALGGQLLGSEQYF. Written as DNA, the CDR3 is TGTGCCAGCAGCTTAGCGCTAGGTGGGCAACTTCTAGGGAGTGAGCAGTACTTC. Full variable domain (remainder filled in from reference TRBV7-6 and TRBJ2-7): GAGVSQSPRYKVTKRGQDVALRCDPISGHVSLYWYRQALGQGPEFLTYFNYEAQQDKSGLPNDRFSAERPEGSISTLTIQRTEQRDSAMYRCASSLALGGQLLGSEQYFGPGTRLTVT.